The rows below give T cell receptor beta chains drawn from one sample of a study of blood T cells in healthy people across ages. TCRdb reprocessed the 5' RACE reads via MiXCR and lists one record per CDR3 protein. Counted here are around 580,000 distinct CDR3 sequences, 40% to 50% occurring once; the ten biggest clones make up around 24%. Sequencing used blood. The source is a man older than 75 in good health. CDR3s include the opening cysteine and the closing phenylalanine or tryptophan.

CDR3: CASSYGKGKAVYEQYF
J: TRBJ2-7
V: TRBV6-5

CDR3: CASRVLAGPETQYF
J: TRBJ2-5
V: TRBV3-1

CDR3: CASSGTGGVQPQHF
J: TRBJ1-5
V: TRBV7-2

CDR3: CASSKRNRGPATQYF
J: TRBJ2-3
V: TRBV7-2

CDR3: CSAREPKRGQYEQYF
J: TRBJ2-4
V: TRBV20-1

CDR3: CASSWGGLETQYF
J: TRBJ2-5
V: TRBV6-2/TRBV6-3

CDR3: CSVPHIEETQYF
J: -
V: TRBV29-1

CDR3: CASSQERGGEQFF
J: TRBJ2-1
V: TRBV3-1

CDR3: CASSPTETPGTQYF
J: TRBJ2-3
V: TRBV5-1

CDR3: CASSLVDRTTTGELFF
J: TRBJ2-2
V: TRBV7-9

CDR3: CSAPPVDRAWEQYF
J: TRBJ2-7
V: TRBV20-1

CDR3: CSATNLAEKSETQYF
J: TRBJ2-5
V: TRBV20-1

CDR3: CVSSLLRQGGIDTQYF
J: TRBJ2-3
V: TRBV7-2

CDR3: CASSPGQGAEPQHF
J: TRBJ1-5
V: TRBV7-9

CDR3: CASSWAGSTDTQYF
J: TRBJ2-3
V: TRBV6-5

CDR3: CASNPTSGNTGELFF
J: TRBJ2-2
V: TRBV7-9

CDR3: CASSSGTGASYEQYF
J: TRBJ2-7
V: TRBV7-2

CDR3: CASSYNGRYNEQFF
J: TRBJ2-1
V: TRBV6-6

CDR3: CASSVGTPSSYEQYF
J: TRBJ2-7
V: TRBV6-6

CDR3: CASSPMMAGAKFF
J: TRBJ2-1
V: TRBV25-1

CDR3: CASSFIGTIGGNQPQHF
J: TRBJ1-5
V: TRBV7-2

CDR3: CASRPGTGGVEQYF
J: TRBJ2-5
V: TRBV6-6

CDR3: CASSLQGGAYNEQYF
J: -
V: TRBV2

CDR3: CASSLNGVAYGYTF
J: TRBJ1-2
V: TRBV12-3/TRBV12-4

CDR3: CASGLGGGMNTEAFF
J: TRBJ1-1
V: TRBV12-5

CDR3: CASSLVVDPPQSSYNEQFF
J: TRBJ2-1
V: TRBV7-2

CDR3: CASSLRTGFHEQYF
J: TRBJ2-7
V: TRBV7-2

CDR3: CASSSRTAGNEKLFF
J: TRBJ1-4
V: TRBV28

CDR3: CASSPGTGVGSYNEQFF
J: TRBJ2-1
V: TRBV3-1

CDR3: CASSVAQGSGETQYF
J: TRBJ2-5
V: TRBV7-2

CDR3: CATSDSEGGANTEAFF
J: TRBJ1-1
V: TRBV24-1

CDR3: CAISEWRTGGDYGYTF
J: TRBJ1-2
V: TRBV10-3

CDR3: CASSLVSGGNYEQYF
J: TRBJ2-7
V: TRBV7-2

CDR3: CASSLARGAETQYF
J: -
V: TRBV7-9

CDR3: CASSRLAGGNDEQFF
J: TRBJ2-1
V: TRBV2

CDR3: CASTRQGESSYNEQFF
J: TRBJ2-1
V: TRBV2

CDR3: CSARPRQGDGYTF
J: TRBJ1-2
V: TRBV20-1

CDR3: CASSQGRPGYGKNIQYF
J: TRBJ2-4
V: TRBV14